Below are 29 T cell receptor beta chains sequenced from a single sample in a study of CD8+ T cells in alopecia areata. Treatment given: oral pan-JAK inhibitor, 5-10 mg twice daily. TCR sequencing used cDNA made by reverse transcription of extracted RNA. Libraries were prepared by immunoSEQ multiplex PCR; TCRdb keeps only in-frame clonotypes and omits some of them. The sample gives about 140,000 clones, around 87% of which show up once; around 13% is in the top ten. The sample in question was CD8+ T cells sorted from blood, obtained at week 4, from a patient treated with tofacitinib. The origin of the receptors is a human donor with alopecia areata.

The chain employs TRBV7-6 and TRBJ2-1; 13 bases are shared with TRBD2. This CDR3 comprises 16 residues. With V trimmed by 3 bases and J by 8 bases, 7 bases remained unmatched. Germline loops: CDR1 SGHVS, CDR2 FNYEAQ. The chain's CDR3 is CASSLGTSGDGDEQFF. For the CDR3, the DNA is TGTGCCAGCAGCTTGGGGACTAGCGGGGACGGGGATGAGCAGTTCTTC.

The CDR3 loop is CSVGKGAANTEAFF. The CDR3, as DNA: TGCAGCGTTGGTAAAGGGGCCGCGAACACTGAAGCTTTCTTT. V and J are TRBV29-1 and TRBJ1-1, with D possibly matching TRBD1 (5 bases). This CDR3 region has 14 residues. Trimming left V 4 bases short and J 1 base short, with 13 bases between. Germline CDR1 and CDR2: SQVTM and ANQGSEA.

The chain joins TRBV30 to TRBJ1-6; D gene uncertain. The V end was cut by 6 bases, the J end by 4 bases, with 13 bases between. The CDR3 has 14 amino acids. CDR1 is GTSNPN, CDR2 SVGIG, per germline (reference sequence). The CDR3 is CACSATLYNSPLHF. The CDR3, as DNA: TGTGCCTGCTCCGCGACACTTTATAATTCACCCCTCCACTTT.

The V and J genes are TRBV2 and TRBJ2-3; D call uncertain. Germline V gene sequence: CDR1 SNHLY, CDR2 FYNNEI. This CDR3 contains 15 residues. Trimming pared 6 bases from V and 1 base from J, leaving 14 bases between. As DNA, the CDR3 is TGTGCCAGCAGACGAGACACAACTCGCACAGATACGCAGTATTTT. It codes for CASRRDTTRTDTQYF.

This chain links TRBV29-1 with TRBJ2-4; no definite D call. The length of the CDR3 is 12 residues. Germline-derived CDR1 and CDR2 are SQVTM and ANQGSEA. V was shortened by 4 bases and J by 8 bases, with 12 bases between the two germline ends. CDR3 DNA sequence: TGCAGCGTTGTAGTAAGGGCAGACATTCAGTACTTC. It yields the protein CSVVVRADIQYF.

This chain uses TRBV14 with TRBJ2-7; possibly TRBD1 or TRBD2 for D (6 bases each). Germline V lookup: CDR1 SGHDN, CDR2 FVKESK. This CDR3 has 15 residues. V was trimmed by 0 bases and J by 2 bases, leaving 11 bases between them. The CDR3 bases are TGTGCCAGCAGCCAAGATCCGGGGGCAACCTACGAGCAGTACTTC. This encodes CASSQDPGATYEQYF.

This clone ranks as medium-sized. The V and J genes are TRBV6-5 and TRBJ2-3; tentatively, D is TRBD2 (5 bases). Trimming removed 0 bases from V and 4 bases from J, with 11 bases in between. The CDR3 spans 15 residues. Germline lookup yields CDR1 MNHEY and CDR2 SVGAGI. The CDR3 sequence: CASSYSPGGPDTQYF. The CDR3 nucleotides are TGTGCCAGCAGTTACTCTCCCGGCGGGCCAGATACGCAGTATTTT.

The chain combines TRBV19 with TRBJ1-2; D is undetermined. The CDR3 totals 16 residues. Per germline, CDR1 LNHDA and CDR2 SQIVND (reference sequence). The V gene lost 0 bases and the J gene lost 6 bases, with 17 bases spanning the gap. CDR3 amino acids: CASSIDAAVYSNGYTF. The CDR3 DNA is TGTGCCAGTAGTATAGATGCTGCCGTATATTCCAATGGCTACACCTTC.

The chain links TRBV6-5 to TRBJ2-7; D possibly corresponds to TRBD2 (6 bases). The germline CDR1 and CDR2 sequences are MNHEY and SVGAGI. The CDR3 sequence is 15 residues long. V was trimmed by 6 bases and J by 0 bases, leaving 15 bases between them. In DNA, the CDR3 is TGTGCCAGCAGACCCTTCCGGGGACTCTCCTACGAGCAGTACTTC. Its protein product is CASRPFRGLSYEQYF.

The chain joins TRBV4-1 to TRBJ2-7; 7 nucleotides line up with TRBD2. Trimming took 0 bases from V and 4 from J; bases not matched to a gene: 3. The CDR3 runs to 14 residues. Germline loops: CDR1 MGHRA, CDR2 YSYEKL. CDR3 sequence reads: CASSQDTGRYEQYF. DNA for the CDR3: TGCGCCAGCAGCCAAGACACCGGGAGGTACGAGCAGTACTTC.

V is TRBV19 and J is TRBJ2-1; D is perhaps TRBD1 (6 bases). The CDR3 extends over 13 amino acids. The germline CDR1 and CDR2 sequences are LNHDA and SQIVND (reference sequence). Trimming left V 6 bases short and J 4 bases short, with 10 bases between. The CDR3 DNA is TGTGCCAGTAGAACCGGACAGTACAATGAGCAGTTCTTC. It translates to CASRTGQYNEQFF.

The chain couples TRBV10-3 to TRBJ2-2, with D possibly matching TRBD1 (5 bases). Trimming pared 10 bases from V and 5 bases from J, leaving 17 bases between. Germline V gene sequence: CDR1 ENHRY, CDR2 SYGVKD. The CDR3 is made up of 14 amino acids. CDR3 bases: TGTGCCACGCAAGGGGAAGAAGGGACCGGGGAGCTGTTTTTT. Translating gives CATQGEEGTGELFF.

V usage is TRBV7-4 and J usage is TRBJ2-7; 9 positions agree with TRBD2. V was clipped by 5 bases and J by 0 bases; unmatched bases: 14. Germline CDR1 SGHVT, CDR2 SQSDAQ. The CDR3 length is 18 residues. CDR3 loop: CASSPVILAGPSSYEQYF. The CDR3 nucleotides read TGTGCCAGCAGCCCCGTAATTCTAGCGGGGCCAAGCTCCTACGAGCAGTACTTC.

The V and J genes are TRBV4-1 and TRBJ2-3; D perhaps matches TRBD2 (5 bases). CDR1 is MGHRA and CDR2 is YSYEKL in the germline V gene. The CDR3 covers 17 residues. V was clipped by 0 bases and J by 0 bases, with 13 bases between them. The DNA for the CDR3 is TGCGCCAGCAGCCAAGAAGACTCCCGGGGTAGCACAGATACGCAGTATTTT. It codes for CASSQEDSRGSTDTQYF.

This chain uses TRBV13 with TRBJ1-1; no clear D gene. This CDR3 is built from 13 residues. Trimming stripped 5 bases from V and 0 bases from J, with 7 bases between. The germline gives CDR1 PRHDT, CDR2 FYEKMQ (reference sequence). The CDR3 DNA reads TGTGCCAGCAGCCTTGCCATGAACACTGAAGCTTTCTTT. This sequence encodes CASSLAMNTEAFF.

V and J are TRBV28 and TRBJ1-5; the D gene is possibly TRBD1 (6 bases). Looked up from germline, CDR1 is MDHEN and CDR2 is SYDVKM. Trimming shortened V by 3 bases and J by 7 bases, and 10 bases separated the two germline ends. The CDR3 is 13 amino acids. The CDR3 DNA sequence: TGTGCCAGCAGTTTGTTACAGGGCCAGCCCCAGCATTTT. Protein: CASSLLQGQPQHF.

The gene calls are TRBV27 and TRBJ2-1; 10 nucleotides line up with TRBD2. CDR1 MNHEY and CDR2 SMNVEV come from the germline V gene (reference sequence). V shed 6 bases and J 10 bases; nucleotides not matched to a gene: 9. CDR3 length: 14 residues. The CDR3 loop reads CASSLAGARGEQFF. DNA of the CDR3: TGTGCCAGCAGCCTAGCGGGGGCGCGGGGCGAGCAGTTCTTC.

The chain links TRBV4-1 to TRBJ2-3; D is undetermined. Trimming removed 1 base from V and 4 bases from J, with 15 bases in between. Germline V lookup: CDR1 MGHRA, CDR2 YSYEKL. The CDR3 is made up of 16 amino acids. CDR3 DNA: TGCGCCAGCAGCCAAGGTGGATTCGGTAGGGCAGATACGCAGTATTTT. Its translation: CASSQGGFGRADTQYF.

This chain connects TRBV30 to TRBJ1-2; D remains ambiguous. Looked up from germline, CDR1 is GTSNPN and CDR2 is SVGIG (reference sequence). V gave up 1 base and J gave up 4 bases, with 16 bases separating them. This CDR3 is 15 amino acids long. CDR3 region: CAWSDGVPLGYGYTF. Here the CDR3 DNA reads TGTGCCTGGAGTGATGGGGTCCCACTAGGCTATGGCTACACCTTC.

V gene TRBV19 combines with J gene TRBJ2-1; TRBD2 matches 15 bases. This CDR3 is built from 18 residues. V trimming: 8 bases; J trimming: 1 base; junction bases outside the gene matches: 9. CDR1 and CDR2 (germline): LNHDA, SQIVND (reference sequence). The CDR3 nucleotides are TGTGCCAGTGCACCGGGACTAGCGGGAGGTGGATCCTACAATGAGCAGTTCTTC. This gives the protein CASAPGLAGGGSYNEQFF.

This sequence joins TRBV27 and TRBJ1-5, with 9 bases matching TRBD1. V shed 2 bases, J shed 8 bases, and the junction held 10 bases outside the gene matches. The V gene's germline CDR1 is MNHEY and CDR2 SMNVEV (reference sequence). The CDR3 is 16 amino acids. DNA of the CDR3: TGTGCCAGCAGTTTAGCCCTGGGACAGGGCTTGGAGCCCCAGCATTTT. Translating it yields CASSLALGQGLEPQHF.

This clone was seen just once. The rearrangement joins TRBV7-9 to TRBJ2-1; no firm D call. This CDR3 spans 16 amino acids. The ends were cut back, 4 bases at V and 5 bases at J, with 18 bases in the middle. Germline lookup yields CDR1 SEHNR and CDR2 FQNEAQ (reference sequence). The CDR3 spells CASSYFPQRADNEQFF. CDR3 DNA: TGTGCCAGCAGCTATTTCCCCCAACGGGCGGACAATGAGCAGTTCTTC.

The chain is built from TRBV11-3 and TRBJ2-3; no clear D. V lost 5 bases to trimming and J lost 0 bases, with 6 bases between them. Germline CDR1 SGHNT, CDR2 YENEEA. This CDR3 contains 13 residues. CDR3 sequence: CASSEDSTDTQYF. The DNA of the CDR3 is TGTGCCAGCAGCGAGGACAGCACAGATACGCAGTATTTT.

The chain has TRBV7-9 and TRBJ2-5; D unresolved. V was trimmed by 6 bases and J by 2 bases, leaving 7 bases between them. The germline V gene encodes CDR1 SEHNR and CDR2 FQNEAQ (reference sequence). This CDR3 has 12 residues. CDR3 loop: CASRWAQETQYF. As DNA, the CDR3 is TGTGCCAGCAGGTGGGCTCAAGAGACCCAGTACTTC.

The rearrangement uses TRBV4-2 and TRBJ2-5, with D unresolved. V was trimmed by 0 bases and J by 0 bases, leaving 8 bases between them. From germline, CDR1 is LGHNA and CDR2 YNFKEQ. CDR3 length equals 15 residues. The CDR3 here is CASSQDMGNQETQYF. CDR3 nucleotides: TGTGCCAGCAGCCAAGATATGGGGAACCAAGAGACCCAGTACTTC.

This chain links TRBV9 with TRBJ2-1; tentatively, D is TRBD2 (6 bases). Germline CDR1 is SGDLS and CDR2 is YYNGEE. Deletions cut 0 bases from V and 2 bases from J, with 15 bases between. The CDR3 length is 17 residues. In DNA form, the CDR3 reads TGTGCCAGCAGCGTAGTGGAGGTTAGCGGACCCTACAATGAGCAGTTCTTC. The encoded protein is CASSVVEVSGPYNEQFF.

The chain carries TRBV4-2 and TRBJ2-7; possibly TRBD2 for D (5 bases). The CDR3 contains 16 residues. Trimming took 0 bases from V and 1 from J, leaving 13 bases between them. The germline V gene encodes CDR1 LGHNA and CDR2 YNFKEQ. The DNA for the CDR3 is TGTGCCAGCAGCCAAGAGTCGACGGGGTTGTCCTACGAGCAGTACTTC. Translated, it gives CASSQESTGLSYEQYF.

This clone has just a few counts. The chain joins TRBV7-2 to TRBJ1-1; 8 bases line up with TRBD1. The CDR3 covers 14 residues. CDR1 is SGHTA, CDR2 FQGNSA, per germline. Trimming took 5 bases from V and 5 from J; bases not matched to a gene: 7. The CDR3 bases are TGTGCCAGCAGCATAATAACAGGGGGTACTGAAGCTTTCTTT. It is translated as CASSIITGGTEAFF.

This chain connects TRBV5-4 to TRBJ2-7; D remains ambiguous. The CDR3 covers 16 residues. Trimming took off 1 base at V and 4 bases at J, with 18 bases between the two ends. Per germline, CDR1 SGHNT and CDR2 YYREEE (reference sequence). The CDR3 DNA reads as TGTGCCAGCAGCTTGTTTCCGGGCCACAATAGTTACGAGCAGTACTTC. Translating gives CASSLFPGHNSYEQYF.